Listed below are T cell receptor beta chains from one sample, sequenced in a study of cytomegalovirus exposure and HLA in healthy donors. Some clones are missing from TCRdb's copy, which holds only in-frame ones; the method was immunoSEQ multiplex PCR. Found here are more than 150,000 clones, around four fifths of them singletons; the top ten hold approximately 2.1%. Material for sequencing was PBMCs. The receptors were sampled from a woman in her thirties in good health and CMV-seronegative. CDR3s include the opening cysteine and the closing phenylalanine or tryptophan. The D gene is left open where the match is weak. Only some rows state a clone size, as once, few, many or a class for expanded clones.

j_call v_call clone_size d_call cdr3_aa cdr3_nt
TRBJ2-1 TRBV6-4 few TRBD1 CASSAGQGSYNEQFF TGTGCCAGCAGTGCAGGACAGGGATCCTACAATGAGCAGTTCTTC
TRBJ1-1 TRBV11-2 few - CASSSGQLWDTEAFF TGTGCCAGCAGCTCCGGACAGCTCTGGGACACTGAAGCTTTCTTT
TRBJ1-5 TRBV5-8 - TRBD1 CASSRGTGGSQPQHF TGTGCCAGCAGCCGTGGGACAGGGGGCTCTCAGCCCCAGCATTTT
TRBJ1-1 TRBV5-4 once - CASSLGGSGSTEAFF TGTGCCAGCAGCCTTGGAGGTTCAGGCTCCACTGAAGCTTTCTTT
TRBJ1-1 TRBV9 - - CASSVTGAAKGNTEAFF TGTGCCAGCAGCGTAACAGGAGCCGCAAAGGGGAACACTGAAGCTTTCTTT
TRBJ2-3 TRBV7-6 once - CASSLSAGSGTDTQYF TGTGCCAGCAGCTTATCAGCAGGGTCGGGTACAGATACGCAGTATTTT
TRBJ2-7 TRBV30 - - CAWSPRDAHRYF TGTGCCTGGAGCCCACGGGATGCCCATCGGTACTTC
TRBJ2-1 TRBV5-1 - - CASSLSGNYYNEQFF TGCGCCAGCAGCTTGTCCGGGAACTACTACAATGAGCAGTTCTTC
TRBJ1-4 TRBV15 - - CATSRGRGNEKLFF TGTGCCACCAGCAGAGGGCGGGGTAATGAAAAACTGTTTTTT
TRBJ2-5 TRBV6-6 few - CASSYVRETQYF TGTGCCAGCAGTTATGTTCGGGAGACCCAGTACTTC
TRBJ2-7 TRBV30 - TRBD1 CAWGTGTGLYEQYF TGTGCCTGGGGCACCGGGACAGGGCTTTACGAGCAGTACTTC
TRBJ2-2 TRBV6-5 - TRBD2 CASRLAGGVGELFF TGTGCCAGCAGGCTAGCGGGGGGGGTCGGGGAGCTGTTTTTT
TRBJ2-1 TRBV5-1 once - CASSKTTAEQFF TGCGCCAGCAGCAAGACGACAGCTGAGCAGTTCTTC
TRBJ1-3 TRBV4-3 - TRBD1 CASSPDRVAGNTIYF TGCGCCAGCAGCCCCGACAGGGTAGCTGGAAACACCATATATTTT
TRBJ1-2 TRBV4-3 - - CASSQDGGINYGYTF TGCGCCAGCAGCCAAGATGGGGGGATTAACTATGGCTACACCTTC
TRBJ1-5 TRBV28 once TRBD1 CASSSSDRASNQPQHF TGTGCCAGCAGTTCCTCGGACAGGGCTAGCAATCAGCCCCAGCATTTT
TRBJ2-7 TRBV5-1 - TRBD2 CASSSLAGASYEQYF TGCGCCAGCAGTTCACTAGCGGGGGCATCCTACGAGCAGTACTTC
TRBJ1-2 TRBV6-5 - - CASSYTDTNYGYTF TGTGCCAGCAGTTACACGGACACTAACTATGGCTACACCTTC
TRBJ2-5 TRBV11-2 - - CASSKNRVGETQYF TGTGCCAGCAGCAAGAACAGGGTAGGCGAGACCCAGTACTTC
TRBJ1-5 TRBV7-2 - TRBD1 CASSLELTGAWESNQPQHF TGTGCCAGCAGCTTAGAACTGACAGGGGCCTGGGAAAGCAATCAGCCCCAGCATTTT
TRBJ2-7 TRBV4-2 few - CASSQETTRGTGSSYEQYF TGTGCCAGCAGCCAAGAAACCACCCGGGGGACGGGGAGCTCCTACGAGCAGTACTTC
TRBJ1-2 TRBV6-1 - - CASSGGQGLLSYGYTF TGTGCCAGCAGTGGGGGTCAGGGGCTCTTAAGCTATGGCTACACCTTC
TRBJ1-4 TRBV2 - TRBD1 CASLDRGPEKLFF TGTGCCAGCTTAGACAGGGGGCCGGAAAAACTGTTTTTT
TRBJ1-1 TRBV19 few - CASSPGVGASVTEAFF TGTGCCAGTAGTCCCGGTGTGGGGGCGAGCGTGACTGAAGCTTTCTTT
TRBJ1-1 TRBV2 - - CASQEGPAAWTEAFF TGTGCCAGCCAGGAGGGGCCCGCTGCGTGGACTGAAGCTTTCTTT
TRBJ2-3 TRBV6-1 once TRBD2 CASSDLPGLAGVDTQYF TGTGCCAGCAGTGACCTTCCGGGACTAGCGGGGGTGGATACGCAGTATTTT
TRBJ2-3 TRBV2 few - CASSATYPTDTQYF TGTGCCAGCAGTGCCACTTATCCCACAGATACGCAGTATTTT